This entry lists 26 T cell receptor beta chains sequenced from one sample in a study of OX40 agonist ivuxolimab in advanced cancers. Generated by immunoSEQ multiplex PCR, the TCRdb table keeps only in-frame clones and is missing some. Of about 58,000 clones in the sample, approximately 75% were seen once. The sample in question was CD4+ or CD8+ T cells sorted from blood, obtained in a trial of the OX40 agonist ivuxolimab. The receptors shown here come from an adult with an advanced solid tumor such as melanoma, head and neck, liver or kidney cancer.

This clone occurred a few times. The chain combines TRBV6-1 with TRBJ2-7; D not resolved. CDR3 length equals 16 residues. Deletions cut 1 base from V and 0 bases from J, with 13 bases between. The germline V gene has CDR1 MNHNS and CDR2 SASEGT. CDR3 in DNA: TGTGCCAGCAGTGAAGATGGTTTTCGTTTCTCCTACGAGCAGTACTTC. Translating gives CASSEDGFRFSYEQYF.

The gene calls are TRBV5-1 and TRBJ1-3; D perhaps matches TRBD1 (6 bases). There are 13 residues in the CDR3. Germline V gene lookup returns CDR1 SGHRS and CDR2 YFSETQ. Trimming left V 4 bases short and J 10 bases short, with 15 bases between. CDR3 amino acids: CASSPGGAPTIYF. CDR3 nucleotide sequence: TGCGCCAGCAGCCCGGGGGGGGCCCCAACCATATATTTT.

This rearrangement joins TRBV7-9 to TRBJ2-5, with 7 bases fitting TRBD1. The CDR3 contains 15 residues. The germline CDR1 and CDR2 sequences are SEHNR and FQNEAQ (reference sequence). The trim removed 5 bases at V and 0 bases at J, leaving 6 bases unmatched. CDR3 region: CASSQGQQYQETQYF. The CDR3 nucleotides are TGTGCCAGCAGCCAGGGACAGCAGTACCAAGAGACCCAGTACTTC.

This clone was found once. The chain is built from TRBV6-5 and TRBJ2-3, with TRBD2 matching over 13 bases. CDR3 length: 16 amino acids. The V gene's germline CDR1 is MNHEY and CDR2 SVGAGI. Losses at the gene ends were 4 bases for V and 3 bases for J; bases not matched to a gene: 4. CDR3 in DNA: TGTGCCAGCAGTTTCGGGACTAGCGGGGAGACAGATACGCAGTATTTT. Its protein is CASSFGTSGETDTQYF.

This clone was counted a few times. The V gene is TRBV7-7, the J gene TRBJ2-1, with D possibly TRBD2 on 6 matching bases. The V gene lost 3 bases and the J gene lost 2 bases, with 14 bases spanning the gap. This CDR3 is 16 amino acids long. CDR1 is SSHAT, CDR2 FNYEAQ, per germline (reference sequence). The CDR3 DNA follows: TGTGCCAGCAGCTTGGGCGGGGAGCCCCCCTACAATGAGCAGTTCTTC. Translating gives CASSLGGEPPYNEQFF.

This chain connects TRBV7-9 to TRBJ2-3, with D perhaps given as TRBD1 or TRBD2 (5 bases each). The germline V gene encodes CDR1 SEHNR and CDR2 FQNEAQ (reference sequence). This CDR3 region has 12 residues. Trimming took off 4 bases at V and 14 bases at J, with 16 bases between the two ends. The DNA of the CDR3 is TGTGCCAGCAGCTCAGGCCGGGGCCGGCTGTATTTT. This sequence encodes CASSSGRGRLYF.

The rearrangement uses TRBV11-2 and TRBJ2-1; 8 nucleotides align to TRBD1. The CDR3 length is 19 residues. V trimming: 5 bases; J trimming: 0 bases; junction bases outside the gene matches: 15. Per germline, CDR1 SGHAT and CDR2 FQNNGV. The chain's CDR3 is CASSPRTGFSLSSYNEQFF. CDR3 coding DNA: TGTGCCAGCAGCCCCAGGACAGGGTTTTCCCTGAGCTCCTACAATGAGCAGTTCTTC.

The rearrangement joins TRBV27 to TRBJ1-1; D not resolved. Per germline, CDR1 MNHEY and CDR2 SMNVEV (reference sequence). The CDR3 has 14 residues. V lost 0 bases, J lost 1 base, and 6 bases lay in between. DNA of the CDR3: TGTGCCAGCAGTTTATCGTTGGGGAACACTGAAGCTTTCTTT. This codes for CASSLSLGNTEAFF.

The rearrangement uses TRBV7-8 and TRBJ1-5; 9 nucleotides match TRBD1. This CDR3 spans 17 amino acids. V shed 2 bases and J 0 bases; nucleotides not matched to a gene: 5. Germline V CDR1 and CDR2: SGHVS, FQNEAQ. CDR3 loop: CASSLKGQGNSNQPQHF. The CDR3, as DNA: TGTGCCAGCAGCTTAAAGGGACAGGGTAATAGCAATCAGCCCCAGCATTTT.

This clone was seen once. The rearrangement uses TRBV4-1 and TRBJ2-3; 8 bases map to TRBD2. This CDR3 spans 15 amino acids. Germline-derived CDR1 and CDR2 are MGHRA and YSYEKL. After removal of 3 bases from V and 2 bases from J, the junction contained 4 bases not matched to a gene. The CDR3 sequence: CASSHGTRDTDTQYF. The CDR3 nucleotides are TGCGCCAGCAGCCATGGGACTAGGGACACAGATACGCAGTATTTT.

V usage is TRBV11-3 and J usage is TRBJ2-5; D may be TRBD1 (6 bases). Between the trimmed V and J ends, which lost 0 bases and 4 bases, there was a span of 15 bases. This CDR3 is 16 amino acids long. Looked up from germline, CDR1 is SGHNT and CDR2 is YENEEA. CDR3 coding DNA: TGTGCCAGCAGCTTAGATCTGTCAGGGGAGAGAGAGACCCAGTACTTC. Encoded protein: CASSLDLSGERETQYF.

This clone has only one observation. V and J are TRBV11-2 and TRBJ2-2; maybe TRBD2 (6 bases). V shed 4 bases and J shed 9 bases, with 21 bases lying between them. The CDR3 consists of 16 residues. The V gene's germline CDR1 is SGHAT and CDR2 FQNNGV. DNA for the CDR3: TGTGCCAGCAGCTCACCCACCGGGACTCATAAGCGGGAGCTGTTTTTT. Translating it yields CASSSPTGTHKRELFF.

The chain uses TRBV15 and TRBJ1-3; D not certain. The V and J ends lost 0 bases and 0 bases respectively, with 9 bases between them. The CDR3 contains 16 residues. Looked up from germline, CDR1 is LNHNV and CDR2 is YYDKDF (reference sequence). CDR3 sequence: CATSRDESASGNTIYF. CDR3 sequence (DNA): TGTGCCACCAGCAGAGATGAGTCAGCCTCTGGAAACACCATATATTTT.

The chain couples TRBV7-3 to TRBJ2-2; unclear D gene. Germline values: CDR1 SGHTA, CDR2 FQGTGA. Trimming removed 5 bases from V and 5 bases from J, with 12 bases in between. The CDR3 totals 14 residues. The CDR3 sequence is CASSPQDRTGELFF. For the CDR3, the DNA is TGTGCCAGCAGCCCCCAAGATCGTACCGGGGAGCTGTTTTTT.

This chain uses TRBV4-1 with TRBJ2-7, with a weak D call TRBD2 (6 bases). CDR1 and CDR2 (germline): MGHRA, YSYEKL. The CDR3 runs to 14 residues. The V end lost 6 bases, the J end lost 2 bases, and 14 bases lay between the germline ends. In DNA form, the CDR3 reads TGCGCCAGCAGATTCGCCTCGGGGGCCTACGAGCAGTACTTC. It encodes CASRFASGAYEQYF.

The gene calls are TRBV19 and TRBJ2-2, with D perhaps TRBD1 or TRBD2 (6 bases each). Germline V gene data show CDR1 as LNHDA and CDR2 as SQIVND (reference sequence). The V end was cut by 5 bases, the J end by 4 bases, with 11 bases between. This CDR3 has 14 residues. The CDR3 here is CASSPGAGTGELFF. The CDR3 DNA follows: TGTGCCAGTAGTCCGGGGGCAGGCACCGGGGAGCTGTTTTTT.

The chain links TRBV25-1 to TRBJ2-1; D is perhaps TRBD1 or TRBD2 (5 bases each). This CDR3 has 11 residues. CDR1 and CDR2 from the germline V gene are MGHDK and SYGVNS. Deletions cut 9 bases from V and 10 bases from J, with 13 bases between. As DNA, the CDR3 is TGTGCCAGTCAGGGAGCGGTGGAGCAGTTCTTC. Protein: CASQGAVEQFF. Full variable domain (remainder filled in from reference TRBV25-1 and TRBJ2-1): EADIYQTPRYLVIGTGKKITLECSQTMGHDKMYWYQQDPGMELHLIHYSYGVNSTEKGDLSSESTVSRIRTEHFPLTLESARPSHTSQYLCASQGAVEQFFGPGTRLTVL.

The V call is TRBV7-9, the J call TRBJ1-5; maybe TRBD1 (5 bases). The CDR3 totals 15 residues. Germline assignment: CDR1 SEHNR and CDR2 FQNEAQ (reference sequence). V lost 1 base to trimming and J lost 0 bases, with 7 bases between them. CDR3 nucleotides: TGTGCCAGCAGCTTAGGGGGGAATAGCAATCAGCCCCAGCATTTT. Amino acid sequence: CASSLGGNSNQPQHF.

J is TRBJ1-1 and V is TRBV6-1, with D possibly matching TRBD1 (5 bases). The CDR3 sequence is 13 residues long. V lost 2 bases, J lost 3 bases, and 7 bases lay in between. Germline V lookup: CDR1 MNHNS, CDR2 SASEGT. The CDR3 DNA is TGTGCCAGCAGTGAACGGGACTACACTGAAGCTTTCTTT. The encoded protein is CASSERDYTEAFF.

The chain links TRBV7-2 to TRBJ2-5; D is undetermined. V lost 5 bases, J lost 7 bases, and 14 bases lay in between. Germline V CDR1 and CDR2: SGHTA, FQGNSA. The CDR3 is 13 residues long. CDR3 amino acids: CASSPPPGMTQYF. CDR3 DNA sequence: TGTGCCAGCAGCCCCCCCCCTGGGATGACCCAGTACTTC.

The chain links TRBV7-8 to TRBJ2-1; 9 nucleotides match TRBD2. V shed 2 bases and J 12 bases; nucleotides not matched to a gene: 14. Germline V lookup: CDR1 SGHVS, CDR2 FQNEAQ. CDR3 length: 16 residues. The CDR3 DNA reads TGTGCCAGCAGCTTACCCAGAACGAACGCGGGGGGGCTGCAGTTCTTC. As protein: CASSLPRTNAGGLQFF. The variable domain in full, completed from reference TRBV7-8 and TRBJ2-1, reads GAGVSQSPRYKVAKRGQDVALRCDPISGHVSLFWYQQALGQGPEFLTYFQNEAQLDKSGLPSDRFFAERPEGSVSTLKIQRTQQEDSAVYLCASSLPRTNAGGLQFFGPGTRLTVL.

The chain joins TRBV9 to TRBJ1-5; TRBD1 aligns across 7 bases. Germline CDR1 reads SGDLS; CDR2 reads YYNGEE. V shed 4 bases, J shed 2 bases, and the junction held 6 bases outside the gene matches. The CDR3 consists of 15 residues. The CDR3 reads CASSPGDRGNQPQHF. DNA for the CDR3: TGTGCCAGCAGCCCAGGGGACAGAGGCAATCAGCCCCAGCATTTT.

The chain uses TRBV9 and TRBJ2-3; 9 bases agree with TRBD1. Germline CDR1 reads SGDLS; CDR2 reads YYNGEE. The junction had 7 bases not matched to a gene; V was cut back by 5 bases and J by 0 bases. The CDR3 sequence is 16 residues long. This CDR3 is CASSPRTGDSTDTQYF. CDR3 DNA: TGTGCCAGCAGTCCAAGGACAGGGGATAGCACAGATACGCAGTATTTT.

With regard to this clone: Mismatch with germline at one junction end may stem from a read error. V and J are TRBV7-3 and TRBJ2-2; D unresolved. This CDR3 comprises 16 residues. CDR1 and CDR2 (germline): SGHTA, FQGTGA. The DNA for the CDR3 is TGTGCCAGCAGCTTAGAGGCAGCCCCGAACGCCGGGGAGCTGTTTTTT. It specifies CASSLEAAPNAGELFF.

J is TRBJ1-6 and V is TRBV28, with 7 bases matching TRBD1. V lost 3 bases and J lost 8; bases outside the gene matches: 22. Germline CDR1 and CDR2: MDHEN and SYDVKM. The CDR3 covers 20 residues. CDR3 sequence reads: CASSFSGGSGQAGGHSPLHF. The CDR3 bases are TGTGCCAGCAGTTTCTCAGGGGGATCCGGACAGGCCGGGGGACATTCACCCCTCCACTTT.

The V gene is TRBV5-1, the J gene TRBJ2-1; D unresolved. CDR3 size: 14 residues. V was shortened by 0 bases and J by 3 bases, with 7 bases between the two germline ends. Per the germline V gene, CDR1 is SGHRS and CDR2 is YFSETQ. The chain's CDR3 is CASSLGNDYNEQFF. The CDR3 coding sequence is TGCGCCAGCAGCTTGGGAAATGACTACAATGAGCAGTTCTTC.